This T cell receptor beta chain was retrieved from a study of shared clonotypes between healthy human individuals. CDR3 length equals 14 residues. Germline trimming cut 9 bases from V and 9 bases from J; bases unmatched to any gene: 9. Germline CDR1 and CDR2: ENHRY and SYGVKD. For each subset, genomic DNA was distributed in equal portions over several immunoSEQ plates. Repertoires were generated with immunoSEQ multiplex PCR, while TCRdb's copy carries only in-frame clones and drops some. This sample has 450,000 to 600,000 clones, with about four fifths found just once. The sequenced sample was PBMCs. This receptor was obtained from a middle-aged woman in good health. Some clones in this sample may be carry-over from other donors' samples. The J gene is TRBJ2-1, the V gene TRBV10-3; 12 bases match TRBD1. The CDR3 DNA follows: TGTGCCATAGCAGGGACAGGGGGCGAGAGTGAGCAGTTCTTC. Translated: CAIAGTGGESEQFF.